This TCR beta chain emerged from a study of shared clonotypes between healthy human individuals. Study results and caveats: The low donor count limited represented genetic and exposure-history diversity.

Using immunoSEQ multiplex PCR, the repertoire was profiled, and TCRdb retains in-frame clones only, with some absent. This repertoire shows around 200,000 clones, over 80% found once; its top ten account for around 0.072%. The CDR3 has 15 amino acids. Germline V gives CDR1 MDHEN, CDR2 SYDVKM. Comments on this clone: Its specificity is not known.

The chain is built from TRBV28 and TRBJ2-5; 8 bases line up with TRBD1. TRBJ2-7 explains the end of the DNA better; the J call may be wrong. The specimen sequenced was naive CD4+ T cells sorted from blood. As to subset: CD45RA+ positively selected. The origin of this receptor is a woman in her 30s in good health. The CDR3 is CASRTTGGGGYEQYF. CDR3 DNA: TGTGCCAGCAGAACCACAGGGGGAGGTGGCTACGAGCAGTACTTC.